This TCR beta chain was sequenced in a study of shared clonotypes between healthy human individuals (dated by TCRdb to 2019 to 2021). As for the study more broadly: The cohort included a few men and a couple of women between 18 and 49 years of age. For each donor, CD4 naive and CD4 memory were each given three plates, CD8 naive was given two plates, and CD8 memory was given one plate. The study deeply sequenced blood TCR repertoires of about 5 healthy adults to estimate repertoire size and the extent of clonotype sharing between individuals. Libraries were prepared and TCR repertoires were sequenced by different laboratories using diverse techniques, in order to increase sequencing depth and limit assay-specific biases. Leukapheresis yielded between about 0.85 and 9 billion PBMCs per donor.

CD8 naive samples were CD45RO-negative cells positively selected for CCR7, giving a CD45RA+CCR7+ population that excluded TemRA cells. The donors were healthy, HIV-negative adults with no recently reported acute infections or vaccinations. Every donor was a Caucasian adult residing in Nashville, Tennessee, USA. Blood was collected by leukapheresis, and PBMCs were isolated by Ficoll-Histopaque density gradient centrifugation and then cryopreserved in liquid nitrogen vapor phase. Analytical flow cytometry was used to check the purity and quantity of each magnetically sorted T cell population. Genomic DNA was isolated from each sorted fraction and quantified by UV absorbance on a Nanodrop 2000c. As regards this clone: Its antigen specificity is not known. Base qualities are not provided; no much larger clone lies one nucleotide away.

V is reduced by 7 bases and J by 6 bases, leaving a spacing of 25 bases between them. From a lookup of the germline V gene, CDR1 and CDR2 are SNHLY and FYNNEI. The CDR3 holds 16 amino acids from the cysteine to the phenylalanine. Only CDR3 DNA remains: 48 bases, in frame from the first base. Using the deep immunoSEQ assay, multiplex PCR amplified TCR CDR3 regions from genomic DNA. Extracted genomic DNA from each cell subset was spread evenly across all wells of several immunoSEQ 96-well plates, with each plate serving as a replicate. For sorted subsets, 150 to 250 ng of genomic DNA, equivalent to some 30,000 T cell genomes, went into each replicate PCR. Purified libraries were quantified with a Qubit 3.0 fluorometer, sized on a Bioanalyzer 2100, and re-quantified with the KAPA Library Quantification kit. Every immunoSEQ 96-well plate was sequenced on a dedicated single-read 150-cycle Illumina NextSeq 550 flow cell. As for the original processing: Because only junctional sequences without quality scores were contained in the immunoSEQ output, filtering matching that applied to full-length reads could not be performed. Sequences were annotated with PyIR, a Python wrapper for IgBLAST v1.9, and V/J genes and CDR3 were assigned using IMGT germline references. Any read was removed if the V/J assignment was weak (E-value above 1e-6), the CDR3 was missing, or the read contained stop codons, out-of-frame junctions, or ambiguous translated residues. A V3J clonotype was defined by an identical inferred V gene, J gene, and CDR3 amino acid sequence. To compute the percentage overlap between repertoires, the number of shared unique clonotypes was divided by the size of the smaller repertoire. Richness of each repertoire was evaluated using RTK rarefaction, the Chao1 estimator, and Recon v2.1 estimates of unobserved clonotypes. Generation probabilities were computed with OLGA for all TCRbeta clonotypes obtained by the gDNA method from several donors. The table comes from immuneACCESS by way of TCRdb, which keeps in-frame sequences with V and J called. Part of the clones is missing from these tables; in studies checked, under half for an unresolved V gene and the rest for unknown reasons. That table gives V, J and clone size, and the DNA gave D and trimming. The sample table contains nearly 2 million clones; only one count was recorded for approximately 94% of them. Together, the top ten hold around 1% of the sample.

Broad study findings and their caveats: When a few donors were compared, the shared fraction of clonotypes was about 5% for naive CD4, approximately 3.3% for naive CD8, 2% to 2.5% for memory CD4, and roughly 0.4% for memory CD8. Naive subsets generally had larger estimated clonotype richness than memory subsets. Pairwise subsampling indicated that sequencing depth was expected to affect the degree of clonotype sharing among donors. Higher generation probabilities were observed for clonotypes shared by all four sorted-subset donors than for non-shared clonotypes. Incomplete sequencing was indicated by rarefaction of sorted-subset datasets, despite the large sequencing depth. Sampling was limited to blood, and TCR repertoires in tissue likely differ from TCR repertoires in blood. The small number of donors limited the genetic and exposure-history diversity represented.

Rearrangement joined TRBV2 to TRBJ2-7, and TRBD1 may be the D gene, going by 9 matching bases. Sample: naive CD8+ T cells sorted from blood. According to the study, the label for this sample's cell subset or site signals: CD45RA+CCR7+. This sequence originates from a man aged 18 to 29 in good health. The DNA reads TGTGCCAGCACCGGCCGGGGGGGACAGGGTCATGGCGAGCAGTACTTC. It translates to CASTGRGGQGHGEQYF.